Below, 18 T cell receptor beta chains from the same sample are listed, as sequenced in a study of memory CD4+ T cells and cytomegalovirus serostatus. The sort gate was single viable CD3+CD4+CD8-CD45RO+ cells for memory CD4+ T cells. The protocol was immunoSEQ multiplex PCR, while the TCRdb copy is restricted to in-frame clones and leaves out a portion. The sample lists 64,000 or so clones; approximately 71% were seen once. The sequenced sample was memory CD4+ T cells from blood. These receptors originate from an adult in good health and CMV-seronegative.

The chain recombines TRBV28 with TRBJ1-1, with TRBD1 as a possible D gene (5 bases). Trimming removed 6 bases from V and 1 base from J, with 21 bases in between. CDR1 is MDHEN and CDR2 is SYDVKM in the germline V gene. This CDR3 spans 17 amino acids. The CDR3: CASSVEGFWGENTEAFF. CDR3 bases: TGTGCCAGCAGCGTAGAGGGATTTTGGGGGGAGAACACTGAAGCTTTCTTT.

CDR3 in DNA: TGCGCCAGCAGCTTGTTCGGGGGCTCCTACAATGAGCAGTTCTTC. It codes for CASSLFGGSYNEQFF. This rearrangement joins TRBV5-1 to TRBJ2-1; perhaps TRBD2 as D (6 bases). Germline lookup yields CDR1 SGHRS and CDR2 YFSETQ. Trimming took 1 base from V and 0 from J, leaving 8 bases between them. CDR3 size: 15 residues.

The chain carries TRBV9 and TRBJ2-7; possible D gene TRBD1, 7 bases. This CDR3 region has 16 residues. Germline-derived CDR1 and CDR2 are SGDLS and YYNGEE. V lost 0 bases and J 3 bases, leaving 16 bases between the germline ends. In DNA form, the CDR3 reads TGTGCCAGCAGCGTAGACCCCTCAGGGGGGCGCTACGAGCAGTACTTC. Amino acids: CASSVDPSGGRYEQYF. The whole variable domain, remainder taken from reference TRBV9 and TRBJ2-7, is DSGVTQTPKHLITATGQRVTLRCSPRSGDLSVYWYQQSLDQGLQFLIQYYNGEERAKGNILERFSAQQFPDLHSELNLSSLELGDSALYFCASSVDPSGGRYEQYFGPGTRLTVT.

The chain uses TRBV19 and TRBJ2-2, with D maybe TRBD1 (7 bases). This CDR3 region has 15 residues. The V end lost 3 bases, the J end lost 5 bases, and 13 bases lay between the germline ends. Germline values: CDR1 LNHDA, CDR2 SQIVND (reference sequence). CDR3 coding DNA: TGTGCCAGTAGTATCAGGGGGGAGAGTACCGGGGAGCTGTTTTTT. This sequence encodes CASSIRGESTGELFF.

This clone was observed a handful of times. This sequence joins TRBV25-1 and TRBJ2-7, with D possibly TRBD1 on 5 matching bases. The CDR3 contains 13 residues. Germline assignment: CDR1 MGHDK and CDR2 SYGVNS. The V end lost 8 bases, the J end lost 4 bases, and 15 bases lay between the germline ends. The CDR3 spells CASEAKQVYEQYF. DNA for the CDR3: TGTGCCAGCGAAGCAAAACAGGTATACGAGCAGTACTTC.

The table lists this clone with a count of one. The chain uses TRBV28 and TRBJ1-2, with no clear D. The germline gives CDR1 MDHEN, CDR2 SYDVKM. Deletions cut 5 bases from V and 8 bases from J, with 12 bases between. The CDR3 runs to 12 residues. The CDR3 DNA reads as TGTGCCAGCAGTACGACACTGGGAGGCTACACCTTC. This gives the protein CASSTTLGGYTF.

As for this clone: One end of the junction fails to match germline, which may point to a read error. As DNA, the CDR3 is TGTGCCAGCTCAACCAAGACAGGGGGCACGGATACGCAGTATTTT. It is translated as CASSTKTGGTDTQYF. The J gene is TRBJ2-3, the V gene TRBV18; the match to TRBD1 covers 10 bases. The length of the CDR3 is 15 residues. Germline V CDR1 and CDR2: KGHSH, LQKENI.

The rearrangement joins TRBV11-3 to TRBJ2-1; maybe TRBD1 (6 bases). CDR3 length: 13 amino acids. V was shortened by 5 bases and J by 4 bases, with 9 bases between the two germline ends. The germline gives CDR1 SGHNT, CDR2 YENEEA. CDR3 in DNA: TGTGCCAGCAGCCAAACAGGGTACAATGAGCAGTTCTTC. It translates to CASSQTGYNEQFF.

This chain connects TRBV5-1 to TRBJ2-1; D not certain. CDR1 is SGHRS and CDR2 is YFSETQ in the germline V gene. The CDR3 covers 12 residues. V was cut by 4 bases and J by 4 bases, with 6 bases left in between. The CDR3 bases are TGCGCCAGCAGCGTGATATACAATGAGCAGTTCTTC. This sequence encodes CASSVIYNEQFF.

The CDR3 is CASSSSLSGLGEKLFF. CDR3 DNA sequence: TGTGCCAGCAGTTCCTCTTTGTCGGGTCTGGGAGAAAAACTGTTTTTT. The J gene is TRBJ1-4, the V gene TRBV7-2; D call uncertain. Per germline, CDR1 SGHTA and CDR2 FQGNSA. The CDR3 is 16 amino acids. Trimming took 6 bases from V and 8 from J, leaving 22 bases between them.

This chain connects TRBV25-1 to TRBJ2-3; perhaps D is TRBD1 or TRBD2 (5 bases each). The CDR3 spans 16 residues. V lost 4 bases, J lost 1 base, and 15 bases lay in between. CDR1 and CDR2 (germline): MGHDK, SYGVNS. CDR3: CASSVRDHPGTDTQYF. Written as DNA, the CDR3 is TGTGCCAGCAGTGTCCGGGACCACCCTGGCACAGATACGCAGTATTTT.

V and J are TRBV9 and TRBJ1-5; tentatively, D is TRBD1 (6 bases). CDR3 size: 15 residues. CDR1 is SGDLS and CDR2 is YYNGEE in the germline V gene. Trimming stripped 3 bases from V and 0 bases from J, with 10 bases between. The CDR3 nucleotides are TGTGCCAGCAGCGCGGACAGTTATAGCAATCAGCCCCAGCATTTT. Translated, it gives CASSADSYSNQPQHF.

The rearrangement uses TRBV7-3 and TRBJ2-2; D remains unclear. CDR1 SGHTA and CDR2 FQGTGA come from the germline V gene. Trimming stripped 5 bases from V and 0 bases from J, with 7 bases between. The CDR3 extends over 14 amino acids. The CDR3 protein is CASSETPNTGELFF. The CDR3 coding sequence is TGTGCCAGCAGCGAGACACCGAACACCGGGGAGCTGTTTTTT. Full variable domain (rest looked up from reference TRBV7-3 and TRBJ2-2): GAGVSQTPSNKVTEKGKYVELRCDPISGHTALYWYRQSLGQGPEFLIYFQGTGAADDSGLPNDRFFAVRPEGSVSTLKIQRTERGDSAVYLCASSETPNTGELFFGEGSRLTVL.

This clone is labeled as medium-sized. The chain joins TRBV29-1 to TRBJ1-5; no definite D call. CDR3 length equals 12 residues. Germline lookup yields CDR1 SQVTM and CDR2 ANQGSEA. Deletions cut 5 bases from V and 2 bases from J, with 7 bases between. CDR3 loop: CSVLVGNQPQHF. The CDR3, as DNA: TGCAGCGTTTTGGTTGGCAATCAGCCCCAGCATTTT.

This chain joins TRBV9 and TRBJ2-3; the D is unclear. This CDR3 comprises 14 residues. Trimming removed 0 bases from V and 4 bases from J, with 9 bases in between. From germline, CDR1 is SGDLS and CDR2 YYNGEE. The chain's CDR3 is CASSVEVLPDTQYF. In DNA, the CDR3 is TGTGCCAGCAGCGTAGAGGTTCTCCCAGATACGCAGTATTTT.

The V gene is TRBV4-1, the J gene TRBJ1-5, with 8 bases that match TRBD1. Trimming cost V 1 base and J 7 bases; bases outside gene matches: 6. Germline assignment: CDR1 MGHRA and CDR2 YSYEKL. The CDR3 has 15 amino acids. The CDR3 region has the DNA TGCGCCAGCAGCCAAGGGTGGACAGGGTTGCAGCCCCAGCATTTT. Amino acid sequence: CASSQGWTGLQPQHF.

This clone was seen once. The chain couples TRBV11-2 to TRBJ2-1; 10 bases are a match to TRBD2. The length of the CDR3 is 17 residues. The V gene's germline CDR1 is SGHAT and CDR2 FQNNGV. Unmatched junction bases numbered 5, after V lost 2 bases and J lost 1 base. CDR3 sequence: CASSLYRSGRSYNEQFF. For the CDR3, the DNA is TGTGCCAGCAGCTTATACCGTAGCGGGAGGTCCTACAATGAGCAGTTCTTC.

This rearrangement joins TRBV27 to TRBJ1-2; tentatively, D is TRBD1 (5 bases). CDR3 length: 16 residues. Trimming shortened V by 6 bases and J by 4 bases, and 21 bases separated the two germline ends. Germline V gene sequence: CDR1 MNHEY, CDR2 SMNVEV (reference sequence). For the CDR3, the DNA is TGTGCCAGCAGCAAGATCGGGGCAGGGTCGGGCTATGGCTACACCTTC. It yields the protein CASSKIGAGSGYGYTF.